Below are 11 T cell receptor beta chains sequenced from a single sample in a study of Graves' ophthalmopathy and Graves' hyperthyroidism (dated by TCRdb to 2016 to 2019). Instrument on record: Illumina HiSeq 2000. For repertoire sequencing, TCR beta CDR3 regions were amplified from RNA transcripts. The first round of RT-PCR was done with HTBI primers and the Qiagen OneStep RT-PCR kit, and was followed by a second round of multiplex PCR, then size selection and purification. TCRdb took the public reads, trimmed them with fastp at Q25, ran MiXCR for clone calling and kept in-frame beta chains. Rows with one shared CDR3 protein collapse into an entry with the most common genes and DNA. In this sample the table shows about 240,000 distinct CDR3 sequences, around 50% of which occur a single time. The ten most abundant clones make up roughly 50% of the sample. Sequenced sample: peripheral blood. The receptors derive from an adult man with Graves' ophthalmopathy.

As for this clonotype: Because it lacks the conserved phenylalanine or tryptophan at the end, this CDR3 is likely a read error. Because the CDR3's place on the DNA is in doubt, the DNA is left out and the CDR3 is given as listed by TCRdb. The V and J genes are TRBV5-1 and TRBJ1-2; the DNA was not used to check the table's D call, TRBD1. The CDR3 contains 13 residues when both ends are counted. The germline gives CDR1 SGHRS, CDR2 YFSETQ. CDR3 region: CASSLPGQGHSIL.

This chain uses TRBV7-8 with TRBJ2-5; 10 bases are shared with TRBD1. The CDR3 loop spans 16 amino acids. Germline V gene data show CDR1 as SGHVS and CDR2 as FQNEAQ. Trimming at V came to 3 bases and at J to 4 bases, leaving 8 bases not matched to a gene. CDR3 coding DNA: TGTGCCAGCAGCTTGGTGGGGACAGGGGTTGCAGAGACCCAGTACTTC. Translation: CASSLVGTGVAETQYF.

This clonotype appeared a few times. The J gene is TRBJ2-7, the V gene TRBV2; 9 bases fit TRBD2. Germline CDR1 is SNHLY and CDR2 is FYNNEI. The CDR3 has 16 amino acids. The ends lost 9 bases at V and 0 bases at J; junction bases unmatched: 12. The CDR3 coding sequence is TGTGCCAGTGAGGGGCGGGAGGGCCCTCTCTCCTACGAGCAGTACTTC. This translates into CASEGREGPLSYEQYF.

V and J are TRBV20-1 and TRBJ1-5; tentative D call: TRBD1 (6 bases). V was shortened by 1 base and J by 4 bases, with 11 bases between the two germline ends. The CDR3 totals 14 residues. The germline gives CDR1 DFQATT, CDR2 SNEGSKA (reference sequence). CDR3 DNA sequence: TGCAGTGCTAGAGGCGACAGGTCGAATCAGCCCCAGCATTTT. Residues: CSARGDRSNQPQHF.

The table lists this clonotype with many counts. The rearrangement links TRBV20-1 to TRBJ1-3; 8 bases match TRBD1. Germline V lookup: CDR1 DFQATT, CDR2 SNEGSKA (reference sequence). The CDR3 has 14 residues. J was trimmed by 0 bases and V by 6 bases; bases with no gene match: 4. The chain's CDR3 is CSAGTGYSGNTIYF. As DNA, the CDR3 is TGCAGTGCGGGGACAGGCTACTCTGGAAACACCATATATTTT.

The gene calls are TRBV5-4 and TRBJ1-2, with D unclear. V was clipped by 4 bases and J by 7 bases, with 17 bases between them. The CDR3 is 14 amino acids. Germline V lookup: CDR1 SGHNT, CDR2 YYREEE (reference sequence). The CDR3 loop is CASSPSGRASGYTF. The DNA for the CDR3 is TGTGCCAGCAGCCCCTCTGGGCGAGCAAGTGGCTACACCTTC.

This chain joins TRBV10-3 and TRBJ2-2, with 7 bases identical to TRBD1. The J segment lost 5 bases and the V segment lost 10 bases, leaving 4 bases of the junction unmatched. CDR3 length: 12 residues. CDR1 is ENHRY, CDR2 SYGVKD, per germline. The CDR3 region is CASLTGTGELFF. CDR3 in DNA: TGTGCCAGCCTGACAGGGACCGGGGAGCTGTTTTTT.

This clonotype occurred a few times. The chain recombines TRBV2 with TRBJ2-2; 9 nucleotides agree with TRBD2. Per germline, CDR1 SNHLY and CDR2 FYNNEI. Trimming took 6 bases from V and 3 from J; bases not matched to a gene: 8. The length of the CDR3 is 16 residues. The DNA of the CDR3 is TGTGCCAGCAGCGTGGCTAGCGGGATGGACACCGGGGAGCTGTTTTTT. Its protein product is CASSVASGMDTGELFF. Full variable domain (outside the CDR3, taken from reference TRBV2 and TRBJ2-2): EPEVTQTPSHQVTQMGQEVILRCVPISNHLYFYWYRQILGQKVEFLVSFYNNEISEKSEIFDDQFSVERPDGSNFTLKIRSTKLEDSAMYFCASSVASGMDTGELFFGEGSRLTVL.

This clonotype has ten or more counts. The chain joins TRBV7-3 to TRBJ1-5, with D maybe TRBD1 (5 bases). CDR3 length equals 15 residues. The V gene's germline CDR1 is SGHTA and CDR2 FQGTGA. V shed 2 bases and J shed 2 bases, with 10 bases lying between them. CDR3 sequence reads: CASSLGAMGNQPQHF. CDR3 coding DNA: TGTGCCAGCAGCTTAGGGGCGATGGGCAATCAGCCCCAGCATTTT.

This rearrangement joins TRBV10-3 to TRBJ2-5; possibly TRBD1 for D (5 bases). With 4 bases removed from V and 3 bases from J, the gap between germline ends came to 12 bases. The CDR3 has 14 amino acids. The germline gives CDR1 ENHRY, CDR2 SYGVKD. The CDR3 reads CAISVGQREETQYF. The CDR3 nucleotides read TGTGCCATCAGTGTGGGGCAGAGAGAAGAGACCCAGTACTTC.

This clonotype has ten or more counts. The gene calls are TRBV2 and TRBJ2-2; D is unclear. V was trimmed by 5 bases and J by 6 bases, leaving 7 bases between them. The length of the CDR3 is 12 residues. The germline CDR1 and CDR2 sequences are SNHLY and FYNNEI. The CDR3 sequence is CASSFGAGELFF. The CDR3 bases are TGTGCCAGCAGTTTTGGGGCCGGGGAGCTGTTTTTT.